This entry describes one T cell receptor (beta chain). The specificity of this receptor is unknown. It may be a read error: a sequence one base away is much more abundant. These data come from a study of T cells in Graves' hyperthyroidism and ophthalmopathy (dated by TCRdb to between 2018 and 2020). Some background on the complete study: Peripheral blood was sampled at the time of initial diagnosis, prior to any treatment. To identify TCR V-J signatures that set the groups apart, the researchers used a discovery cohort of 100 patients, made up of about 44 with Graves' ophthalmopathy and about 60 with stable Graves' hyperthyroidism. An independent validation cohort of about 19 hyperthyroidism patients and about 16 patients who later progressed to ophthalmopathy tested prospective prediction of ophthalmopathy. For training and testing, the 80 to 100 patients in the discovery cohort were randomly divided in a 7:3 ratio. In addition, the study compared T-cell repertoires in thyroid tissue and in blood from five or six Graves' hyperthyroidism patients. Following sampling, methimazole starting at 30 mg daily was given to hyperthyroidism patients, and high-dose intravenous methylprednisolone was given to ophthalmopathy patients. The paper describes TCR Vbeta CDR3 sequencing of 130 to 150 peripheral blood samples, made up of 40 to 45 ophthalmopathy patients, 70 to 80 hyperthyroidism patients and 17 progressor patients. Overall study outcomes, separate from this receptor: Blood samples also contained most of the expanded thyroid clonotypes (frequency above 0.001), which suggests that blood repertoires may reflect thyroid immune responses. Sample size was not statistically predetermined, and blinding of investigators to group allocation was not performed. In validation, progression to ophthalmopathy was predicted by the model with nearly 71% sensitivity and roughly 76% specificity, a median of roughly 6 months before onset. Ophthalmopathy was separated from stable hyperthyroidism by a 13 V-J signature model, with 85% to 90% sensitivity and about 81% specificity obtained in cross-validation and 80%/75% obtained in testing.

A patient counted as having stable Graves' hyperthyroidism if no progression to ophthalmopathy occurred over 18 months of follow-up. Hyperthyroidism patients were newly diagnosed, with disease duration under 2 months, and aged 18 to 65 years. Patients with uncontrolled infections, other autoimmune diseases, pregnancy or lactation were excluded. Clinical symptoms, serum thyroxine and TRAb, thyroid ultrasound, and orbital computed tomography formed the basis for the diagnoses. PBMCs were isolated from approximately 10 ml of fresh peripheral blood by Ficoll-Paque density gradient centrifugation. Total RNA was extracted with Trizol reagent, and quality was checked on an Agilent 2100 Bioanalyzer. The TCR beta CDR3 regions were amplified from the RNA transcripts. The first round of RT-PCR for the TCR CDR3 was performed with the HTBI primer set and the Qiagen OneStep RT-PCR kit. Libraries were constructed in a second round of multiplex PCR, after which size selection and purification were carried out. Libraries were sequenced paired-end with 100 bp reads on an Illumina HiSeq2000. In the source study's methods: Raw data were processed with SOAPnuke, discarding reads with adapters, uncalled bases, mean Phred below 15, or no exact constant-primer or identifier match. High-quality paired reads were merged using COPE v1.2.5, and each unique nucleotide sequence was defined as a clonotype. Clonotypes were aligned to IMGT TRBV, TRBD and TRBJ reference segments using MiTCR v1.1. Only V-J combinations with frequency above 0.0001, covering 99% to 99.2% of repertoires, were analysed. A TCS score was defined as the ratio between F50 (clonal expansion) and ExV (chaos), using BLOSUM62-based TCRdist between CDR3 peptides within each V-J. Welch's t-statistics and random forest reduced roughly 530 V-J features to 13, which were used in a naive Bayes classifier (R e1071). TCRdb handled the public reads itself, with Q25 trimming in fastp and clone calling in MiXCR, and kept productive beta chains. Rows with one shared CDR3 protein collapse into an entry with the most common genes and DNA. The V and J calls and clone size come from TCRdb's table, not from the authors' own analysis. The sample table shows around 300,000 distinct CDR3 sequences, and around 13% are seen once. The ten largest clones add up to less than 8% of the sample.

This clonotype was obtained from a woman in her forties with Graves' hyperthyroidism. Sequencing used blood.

The CDR3 is CASSLGRADYGYTF. DNA sequence: TGTGCCAGCAGTTTGGGGAGGGCAGACTATGGCTACACCTTC. The receptor chain draws on TRBV28 and TRBJ1-2; no confident D gene assignment can be made. The germline V gene encodes CDR1 MDHEN and CDR2 SYDVKM. V is pared back by 3 bases and J by 3 bases, with 11 bases lying between the germline termini. The CDR3 has 14 amino acids, counting the end cysteine and phenylalanine. Only the CDR3 portion is preserved as DNA: 42 bases, with reading frame beginning at the first base.